This TCR beta chain appears in the sequencing data of a study of Ad26.COV2.S vaccination and SARS-CoV-2 variants. Regarding the study as a whole: People who got the vaccine or the placebo had similar non-spike TCR breadth. Considerable breadth of spike-specific CD8+ and CD4+ T cell responses has reportedly been documented following vaccination.

Profiling relied on immunoSEQ multiplex PCR, and the TCRdb table lists in-frame clones only, not all of them. The sample carries about 180,000 clones, 70% to 90% recorded once. After removal of 1 base from V and 4 bases from J, the junction contained 3 bases not matched to a gene. Germline CDR1 is LGHDT and CDR2 is YNNKEL (reference sequence). The CDR3 sequence is 16 residues long. Concerning this clone itself: No antigen is known for it.

This TCR derives from a human donor who had recovered from COVID-19. The V gene is TRBV3-1 (or the pseudogene TRBV3-2), the J gene TRBJ2-1; 11 nucleotides agree with TRBD2. The specimen comprised peripheral blood, sampled after recovery from COVID-19. CDR3 amino acids: CASSQGPSGGYNEQFF. In DNA, the CDR3 is TGTGCCAGCAGCCAAGGTCCTAGCGGGGGGTACAATGAGCAGTTCTTC.